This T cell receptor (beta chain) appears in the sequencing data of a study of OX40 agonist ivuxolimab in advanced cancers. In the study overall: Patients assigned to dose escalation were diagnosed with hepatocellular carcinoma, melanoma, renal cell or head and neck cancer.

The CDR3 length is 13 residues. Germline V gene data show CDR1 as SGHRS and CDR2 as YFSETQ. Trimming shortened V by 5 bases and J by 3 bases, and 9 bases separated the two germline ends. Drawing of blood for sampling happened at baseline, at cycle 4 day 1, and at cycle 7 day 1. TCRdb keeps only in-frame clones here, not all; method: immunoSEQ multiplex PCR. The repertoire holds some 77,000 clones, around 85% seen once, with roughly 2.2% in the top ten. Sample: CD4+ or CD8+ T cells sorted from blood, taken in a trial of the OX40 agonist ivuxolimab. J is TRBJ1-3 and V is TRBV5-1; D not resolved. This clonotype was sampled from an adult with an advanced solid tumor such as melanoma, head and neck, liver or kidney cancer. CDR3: CASRRGDGNTIYF. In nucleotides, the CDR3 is TGCGCCAGCAGGCGCGGGGATGGAAACACCATATATTTT.